This T cell receptor beta chain was observed in a study of blood T cell repertoires in COVID-19 (TCRdb year 2020). With regard to the full study: Samples from collaborators originated in the United States, Italy and Spain and spanned both the acute and convalescent phases of COVID-19. The prospective study material was composed of cDNA or gDNA derived from T cells, B-cell-depleted T cells, or PBMCs. The dataset comprised deeply sampled blood TCRbeta repertoires from subjects exposed to, actively infected with, or recovered from COVID-19. The repertoires were released in a freely available public database intended as a resource for research on the immune response to SARS-CoV-2. The samples were drawn from two sources: the first 160 participants of the ongoing ImmuneRACE study, and 1,000 to 1,500 subjects contributed by 6 global collaborators. Nearly every sample came with metadata listing a de-identified subject ID, COVID-19 status, age in years and sex. HLA class I and class II types, where available, came from metadata supplied by the sample provider rather than from assay-based typing.

Comment on this clone: The antigen this receptor binds is unknown. No per-base quality is available; no much larger clone lies one base away.

From cysteine to phenylalanine, the CDR3 is 13 amino acids long. CDR3 DNA only is kept here, 39 bases in frame from base 1. CDR1 and CDR2, per the germline V gene, are SNHLY and FYNNEI. Trimming takes 6 bases from V and 6 bases from J, and the germline ends sit 14 bases apart. The full study reports these points: The quantity of clinical and demographic metadata differed by source and by participant and was supplied without curation.

The collaborating institutions used their own protocols to collect whole blood in K2EDTA tubes. For TCRbeta analysis, collaborators shipped samples in one of three forms: frozen whole blood, isolated PBMCs, or DNA extracted from either of those sample types. TCRbeta CDR3 regions were amplified from genomic DNA by means of the immunoSEQ Assay, a bias-controlled multiplex PCR. The paper's processing steps were these. Within the assay, amplification of reference gene primers was used to estimate how many nucleated cells each sample contained. To quantify the absolute abundance of each unique TCRbeta CDR3 rearrangement, sequence reads were collapsed and filtered. For each sample, productive Simpson clonality was calculated as the square root of Simpson's diversity index across productive rearrangements. TCRdb took over this immuneACCESS table, retaining in-frame rearrangements with V and J assigned. Such tables are incomplete; in checked studies, under half of the missing clones stem from an unresolved V gene, and the remainder is unexplained. Clone size and the V and J calls come from that table; the DNA yielded D and trimming. The sample contains about 52,000 clones, approximately 89% of them found a single time. The ten top clones hold nearly 5% of the sample.

Sequenced: peripheral blood. The V and J genes are TRBV2 and TRBJ1-1, with TRBD1 perhaps the D gene, on 6 matching bases. The TCR was taken from a man in his 60s with active COVID-19. The CDR3 protein is CASRRNTGSEAFF. Here is the DNA: TGTGCCAGCAGAAGAAACACAGGGTCTGAAGCTTTCTTT. Beyond the CDR3, the reference TRBV2 and TRBJ1-1 genes provide the residues; the full variable domain reads: EPEVTQTPSHQVTQMGQEVILRCVPISNHLYFYWYRQILGQKVEFLVSFYNNEISEKSEIFDDQFSVERPDGSNFTLKIRSTKLEDSAMYFCASRRNTGSEAFFGQGTRLTVV.